Each of the 5 T cell receptor beta chains below was sequenced from the same sample in a study of shared clonotypes between healthy human individuals. The assay was immunoSEQ multiplex PCR, and TCRdb's table has in-frame clones only and misses some. The sample yields hundreds of thousands of clones, approximately 96% seen once. In the naive CD8 group, cells lacked CD45RO and were positively selected for CCR7, so terminally differentiated effector memory CD45RA+ cells were left out. Sequenced material: naive CD8+ T cells sorted from blood. The source of these receptors is a woman in her twenties or thirties in good health.

J is TRBJ1-5 and V is TRBV27; TRBD1 aligns across 8 bases. This CDR3 has 15 residues. Trimming at V came to 6 bases and at J to 4 bases, leaving 8 bases not matched to a gene. Germline V CDR1 and CDR2: MNHEY, SMNVEV (reference sequence). CDR3 bases: TGTGCCAGCAGCGACGGACAGGGACCAAATCAGCCCCAGCATTTT. As protein: CASSDGQGPNQPQHF.

This chain joins TRBV7-9 and TRBJ2-3; perhaps TRBD1 as D (6 bases). The CDR3 is made up of 16 amino acids. Deletions cut 4 bases from V and 1 base from J, with 15 bases between. From germline, CDR1 is SEHNR and CDR2 FQNEAQ (reference sequence). The CDR3 DNA follows: TGTGCCAGCAGCTACCTGTCGGCAGGGGGCACAGATACGCAGTATTTT. Protein: CASSYLSAGGTDTQYF.

The chain recombines TRBV27 with TRBJ2-7; 10 bases fit TRBD2. Losses at the gene ends were 5 bases for V and 1 base for J; bases not matched to a gene: 5. Germline CDR1 reads MNHEY; CDR2 reads SMNVEV (reference sequence). CDR3 length equals 15 residues. The CDR3 sequence is CASSPSLAGSYEQYF. CDR3 DNA: TGTGCCAGCAGTCCCTCACTAGCGGGATCCTACGAGCAGTACTTC.

The rearrangement joins TRBV4-1 to TRBJ1-4; D remains ambiguous. The CDR3 has 12 residues. The V gene lost 1 base and the J gene lost 8 bases, with 5 bases spanning the gap. Germline V CDR1 and CDR2: MGHRA, YSYEKL. The CDR3: CASSQVREKLFF. CDR3 DNA: TGCGCCAGCAGCCAAGTACGAGAAAAACTGTTTTTT.

V usage is TRBV28 and J usage is TRBJ1-2; possibly TRBD1 for D (6 bases). The CDR3 extends over 16 amino acids. V lost 5 bases to trimming and J lost 4 bases, with 20 bases between them. From germline, CDR1 is MDHEN and CDR2 SYDVKM. In nucleotides, the CDR3 is TGTGCCAGCAGTCTCTTACAGGGCGTCTCTCCCTATGGCTACACCTTC. This codes for CASSLLQGVSPYGYTF.